The 15 T cell receptor beta chains below all came from one sample that was sequenced in a study of vaccination effects on CD4 cells after COVID-19. Method: immunoSEQ multiplex PCR; TCRdb's copy keeps in-frame clones and lacks some. The sample lists roughly 15,000 clones; 70% were seen once. Ahead of sequencing, the ViraFEST assay grew antigen-specific CD4+ T cells using viral peptide pools. With more than nine days of culture completed, CD4+ T cells were isolated. BNT162b2 vaccine or mRNA-1273 vaccine was given to participants in two doses. For these receptors, no antigen is known. Sequencing used CD4+ T cells from PBMCs cultured with SARS-CoV-2 spike peptides, obtained after COVID-19 vaccination. The origin of the receptors is a human donor who received a COVID-19 vaccine.

This sequence joins TRBV2 and TRBJ1-1; no firm D call. The CDR3 loop spans 13 amino acids. The germline V gene encodes CDR1 SNHLY and CDR2 FYNNEI. V was cut by 7 bases and J by 1 base, with 10 bases left in between. Here the CDR3 reads CASKAGPNTEAFF. CDR3 DNA: TGTGCCAGCAAGGCTGGGCCGAACACTGAAGCTTTCTTT.

This chain connects TRBV6-1 to TRBJ1-5; D possibly corresponds to TRBD1 (5 bases). Germline CDR1 is MNHNS and CDR2 is SASEGT. V dropped 3 bases and J dropped 7 bases, with 13 bases sitting between them. The CDR3 totals 14 residues. The CDR3 here is CASSDAGPPQPQHF. CDR3 DNA: TGTGCCAGCAGTGACGCGGGACCACCCCAGCCCCAGCATTTT.

This rearrangement joins TRBV28 to TRBJ2-5; the match to TRBD2 covers 11 bases. Germline CDR1 MDHEN, CDR2 SYDVKM. Losses at the gene ends were 5 bases for V and 4 bases for J; bases not matched to a gene: 6. The CDR3 totals 15 residues. The CDR3 loop is CASSKTSGRRETQYF. The CDR3 DNA is TGTGCCAGCAGTAAAACTAGCGGGAGAAGAGAGACCCAGTACTTC.

In this sample, this clone turned up a few times. The chain has TRBV4-2 and TRBJ1-4, with TRBD1 matching over 9 bases. The J segment lost 7 bases and the V segment lost 0 bases, leaving 3 bases of the junction unmatched. From germline, CDR1 is LGHNA and CDR2 YNFKEQ. This CDR3 is 15 amino acids long. This chain's CDR3 is CASSQDNRGREKLFF. CDR3 nucleotides: TGTGCCAGCAGCCAAGATAACAGGGGGCGTGAAAAACTGTTTTTT.

The CDR3 sequence is CASSLGQPGFYTDTQYF. CDR3 bases: TGCGCCAGCAGCTTGGGGCAGCCGGGATTTTACACAGATACGCAGTATTTT. The chain recombines TRBV5-1 with TRBJ2-3; D is perhaps TRBD2 (5 bases). This CDR3 region has 17 residues. V lost 0 bases and J 2 bases, leaving 16 bases between the germline ends. The V gene's germline CDR1 is SGHRS and CDR2 YFSETQ.

The chain recombines TRBV6-6 with TRBJ2-5; 7 nucleotides match TRBD2. The CDR3 contains 13 residues. CDR1 is MNHNY and CDR2 is SVGAGI in the germline V gene (reference sequence). V lost 8 bases, J lost 5 bases, and 8 bases stayed unmatched. CDR3: CASSLGGSETQYF. In DNA, the CDR3 is TGTGCCAGCTCCCTCGGGGGGTCCGAGACCCAGTACTTC.

The V gene is TRBV6-1, the J gene TRBJ2-7, with a tentative D call TRBD1 (6 bases). The CDR3 has 15 residues. V gave up 2 bases and J gave up 5 bases, with 16 bases separating them. The V gene's germline CDR1 is MNHNS and CDR2 SASEGT. The CDR3 protein is CASSERGTGSHEQYF. The CDR3 DNA reads as TGTGCCAGCAGTGAACGGGGAACAGGGAGCCACGAGCAGTACTTC.

The genes are TRBV5-1 and TRBJ2-1; 8 bases are shared with TRBD2. Germline-derived CDR1 and CDR2 are SGHRS and YFSETQ. J was trimmed by 2 bases and V by 6 bases; bases with no gene match: 7. The CDR3 length is 15 residues. As DNA, the CDR3 is TGCGCCAGCACGCGGGAGGCCCAAACCTACAATGAGCAGTTCTTC. Protein: CASTREAQTYNEQFF.

V is TRBV10-3 and J is TRBJ1-3; D uncertain. Per the germline V gene, CDR1 is ENHRY and CDR2 is SYGVKD. This CDR3 has 13 amino acids. V lost 5 bases and J lost 0, with 5 bases in between. CDR3 in DNA: TGTGCCATCAGTCTGGACTCTGGAAACACCATATATTTT. Protein sequence: CAISLDSGNTIYF.

V usage is TRBV2 and J usage is TRBJ2-2; TRBD1 matches at 7 bases. Germline V gene lookup returns CDR1 SNHLY and CDR2 FYNNEI. The ends lost 6 bases at V and 5 bases at J; junction bases unmatched: 6. The CDR3 consists of 14 residues. CDR3 region: CASRGDSETGELFF. The CDR3 nucleotides read TGTGCCAGCAGAGGGGACAGTGAGACCGGGGAGCTGTTTTTT. Together with reference TRBV2 and TRBJ2-2, the CDR3 gives the full variable domain: EPEVTQTPSHQVTQMGQEVILRCVPISNHLYFYWYRQILGQKVEFLVSFYNNEISEKSEIFDDQFSVERPDGSNFTLKIRSTKLEDSAMYFCASRGDSETGELFFGEGSRLTVL.

The chain joins TRBV9 to TRBJ1-6; no clear D gene. This CDR3 has 14 amino acids. Germline CDR1 and CDR2: SGDLS and YYNGEE. Trimming removed 0 bases at V and 6 bases at J, with 7 bases between. CDR3 sequence reads: CASSVDTPNSPLHF. As DNA, the CDR3 is TGTGCCAGCAGCGTAGACACCCCTAATTCACCCCTCCACTTT.

This chain uses TRBV6-2 or TRBV6-3 with TRBJ1-2; 8 positions match TRBD1. Germline CDR1 MNHEY, CDR2 SVGEGT. The CDR3 sequence is 17 residues long. V was clipped by 1 base and J by 3 bases; unmatched bases: 10. The CDR3 DNA is TGTGCCAGCAGTTACTATACCATCGACAGGGGTGACTATGGCTACACCTTC. Residues: CASSYYTIDRGDYGYTF.

The chain links TRBV25-1 to TRBJ2-7; TRBD1 is a possible D gene (8 bases). Germline V lookup: CDR1 MGHDK, CDR2 SYGVNS. The CDR3 has 15 amino acids. V was clipped by 2 bases and J by 5 bases, with 16 bases between them. The CDR3 loop reads CASSERTGRGHEQYF. CDR3 DNA sequence: TGTGCCAGCAGTGAACGGACAGGGAGGGGCCACGAGCAGTACTTC.

This clone was counted a single time. The J gene is TRBJ2-7, the V gene TRBV19; D is perhaps TRBD2 (6 bases). The length of the CDR3 is 14 residues. CDR1 and CDR2 from the germline V gene are LNHDA and SQIVND (reference sequence). V was clipped by 6 bases and J by 7 bases, with 19 bases between them. Here the CDR3 DNA reads TGTGCCAGTAGCCCAACCGGGACTCCGCGTGAGCAGTACTTC. It codes for CASSPTGTPREQYF.

The table lists this clone with a few counts. The DNA of the CDR3 is TGTGCCTGGAGTTCGGGGGACAGGGGTATGGGTAATTCACCCCTCCACTTT. Its translation: CAWSSGDRGMGNSPLHF. The chain uses TRBV30 and TRBJ1-6, with 10 positions matching TRBD1. V was clipped by 2 bases and J by 6 bases; unmatched bases: 10. CDR1 is GTSNPN and CDR2 is SVGIG in the germline V gene (reference sequence). The CDR3 is made up of 17 amino acids.